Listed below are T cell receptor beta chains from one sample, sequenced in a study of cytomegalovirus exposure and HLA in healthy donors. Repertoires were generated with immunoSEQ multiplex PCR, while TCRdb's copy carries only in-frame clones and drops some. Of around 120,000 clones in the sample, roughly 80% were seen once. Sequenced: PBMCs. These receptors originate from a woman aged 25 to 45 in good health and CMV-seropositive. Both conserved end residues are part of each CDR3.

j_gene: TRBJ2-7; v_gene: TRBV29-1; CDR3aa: CSVLSGDSYEQYF
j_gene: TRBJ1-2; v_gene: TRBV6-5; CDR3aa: CASRTTGQGYTF
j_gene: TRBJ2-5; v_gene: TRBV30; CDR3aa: CAWGWGLETQYF
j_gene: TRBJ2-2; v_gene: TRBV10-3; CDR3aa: CAIRPEPSSGGNTGELFF
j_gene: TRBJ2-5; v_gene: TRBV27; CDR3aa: CASSLRGPWGRGEETQYF
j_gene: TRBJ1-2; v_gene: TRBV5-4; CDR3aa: CASSLPGQAYYGYTF
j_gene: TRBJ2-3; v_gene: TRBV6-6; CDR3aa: CASSWTSGFFTDTQYF
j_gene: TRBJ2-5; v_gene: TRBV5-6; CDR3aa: CASSGLSGGETQYF
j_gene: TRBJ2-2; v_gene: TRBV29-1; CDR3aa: CSVTPENTGELFF
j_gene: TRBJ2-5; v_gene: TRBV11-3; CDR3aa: CASSPPGGETQYF
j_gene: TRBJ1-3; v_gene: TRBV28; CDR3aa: CASSLWTRGGRGTIYF
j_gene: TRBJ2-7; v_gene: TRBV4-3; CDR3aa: CASSRGRNYEQYF
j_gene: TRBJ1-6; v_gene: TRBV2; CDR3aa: CASSEDRGFNSPLHF
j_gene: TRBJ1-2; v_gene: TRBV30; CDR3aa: CAWSPPGTIYGYTF